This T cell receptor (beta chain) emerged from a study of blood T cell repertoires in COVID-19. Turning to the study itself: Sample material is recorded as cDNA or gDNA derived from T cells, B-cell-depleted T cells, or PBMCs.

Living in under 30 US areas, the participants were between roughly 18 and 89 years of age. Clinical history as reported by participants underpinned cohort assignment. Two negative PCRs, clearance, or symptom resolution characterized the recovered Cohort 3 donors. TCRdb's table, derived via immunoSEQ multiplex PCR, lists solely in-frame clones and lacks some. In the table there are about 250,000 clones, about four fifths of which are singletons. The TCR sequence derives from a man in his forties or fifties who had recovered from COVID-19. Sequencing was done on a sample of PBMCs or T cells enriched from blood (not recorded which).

The CDR3 is CASSLGPASFDTQYF. The CDR3 DNA sequence: TGTGCCAGCAGCTTAGGCCCGGCTAGTTTCGATACGCAGTATTTT. The chain combines TRBV7-9 with TRBJ2-3; D unresolved. In germline, CDR1 is SEHNR, CDR2 FQNEAQ (reference sequence). The ends were cut back, 1 base at V and 6 bases at J, with 14 bases in the middle. There are 15 residues in the CDR3.